This T cell receptor beta chain was found in a study of T cell changes during pregnancy in multiple sclerosis. The germline gives CDR1 LGHNA, CDR2 YSLEER. CDR3 size: 14 residues. J gave up 3 bases and V 1 base, and 3 bases lay outside the gene matches. The method was immunoSEQ multiplex PCR; TCRdb's version includes in-frame clones alone and lacks a portion of them. The sample carries about 1,200 clones, less than 85% recorded once. What was sequenced was CD4+ T cells from PBMCs (not recorded whether the cells were cultured). The chain links TRBV4-3 to TRBJ2-7; TRBD2 aligns across 7 bases. This clonotype was sampled from a female patient with multiple sclerosis, enrolled in a pregnancy study. Some clones in this sample may be carry-over from other donors' samples. CDR3: CASSQGEGRYEQYF. For the CDR3, the DNA is TGCGCCAGCAGCCAAGGGGAGGGGCGCTACGAGCAGTACTTC.